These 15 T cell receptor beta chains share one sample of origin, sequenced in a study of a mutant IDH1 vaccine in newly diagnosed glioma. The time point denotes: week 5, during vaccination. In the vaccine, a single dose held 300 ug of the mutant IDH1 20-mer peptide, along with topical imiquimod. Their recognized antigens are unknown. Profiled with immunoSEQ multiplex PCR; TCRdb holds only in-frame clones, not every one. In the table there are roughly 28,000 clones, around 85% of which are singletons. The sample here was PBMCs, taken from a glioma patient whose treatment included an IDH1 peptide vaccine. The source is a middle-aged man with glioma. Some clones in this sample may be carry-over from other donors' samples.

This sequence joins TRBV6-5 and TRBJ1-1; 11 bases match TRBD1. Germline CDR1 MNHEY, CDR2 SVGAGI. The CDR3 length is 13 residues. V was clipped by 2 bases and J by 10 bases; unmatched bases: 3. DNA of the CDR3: TGTGCCAGCAGTTACCTAGGACAGGGGGCAGCTTTCTTT. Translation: CASSYLGQGAAFF.

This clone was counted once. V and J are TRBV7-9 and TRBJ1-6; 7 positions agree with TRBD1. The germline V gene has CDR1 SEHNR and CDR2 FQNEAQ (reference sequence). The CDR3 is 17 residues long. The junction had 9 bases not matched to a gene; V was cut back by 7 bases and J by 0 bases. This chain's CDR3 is CASTQSSGGSYNSPLHF. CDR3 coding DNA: TGTGCCAGCACCCAATCTTCAGGGGGCTCCTATAATTCACCCCTCCACTTT.

CDR3 region: CSAGGLSGQYF. The DNA of the CDR3 is TGCAGTGCTGGGGGACTATCTGGGCAGTATTTT. The chain links TRBV20-1 to TRBJ2-3; 7 bases map to TRBD2. Germline V gene lookup returns CDR1 DFQATT and CDR2 SNEGSKA (reference sequence). The length of the CDR3 is 11 residues. Trimming took 5 bases from V and 11 from J; bases not matched to a gene: 7.

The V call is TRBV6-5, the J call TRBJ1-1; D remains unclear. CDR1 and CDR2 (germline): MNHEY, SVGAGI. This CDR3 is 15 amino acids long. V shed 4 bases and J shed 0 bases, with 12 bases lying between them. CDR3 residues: CASSLEAIMNTEAFF. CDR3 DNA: TGTGCCAGCAGTTTGGAGGCAATCATGAACACTGAAGCTTTCTTT.

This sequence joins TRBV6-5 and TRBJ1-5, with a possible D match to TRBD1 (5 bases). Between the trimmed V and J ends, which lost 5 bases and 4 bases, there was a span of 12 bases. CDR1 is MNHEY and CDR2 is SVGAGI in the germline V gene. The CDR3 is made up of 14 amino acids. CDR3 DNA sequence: TGTGCCAGCAGTCGGGGGTCCGGTAATCAGCCCCAGCATTTT. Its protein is CASSRGSGNQPQHF.

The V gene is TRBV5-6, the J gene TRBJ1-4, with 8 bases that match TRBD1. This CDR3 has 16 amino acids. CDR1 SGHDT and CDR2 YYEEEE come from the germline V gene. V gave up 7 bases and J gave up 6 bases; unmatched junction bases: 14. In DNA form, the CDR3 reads TGTGCCAGCGGGAGCCTCAGGGGGCCGAGTTATGAAAAACTGTTTTTT. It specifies CASGSLRGPSYEKLFF.

The CDR3 region is CASSRERRLVVDGEKLFF. DNA of the CDR3: TGTGCCAGCAGCCGCGAACGGAGATTGGTAGTTGATGGTGAAAAACTGTTTTTT. The chain carries TRBV4-2 and TRBJ1-4; D call uncertain. In germline, CDR1 is LGHNA, CDR2 YNFKEQ. Trimming shortened V by 4 bases and J by 7 bases, and 25 bases separated the two germline ends. This CDR3 is built from 18 residues.

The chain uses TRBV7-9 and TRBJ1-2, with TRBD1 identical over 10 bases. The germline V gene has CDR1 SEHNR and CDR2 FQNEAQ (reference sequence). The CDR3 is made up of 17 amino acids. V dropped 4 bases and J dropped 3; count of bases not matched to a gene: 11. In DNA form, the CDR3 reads TGTGCCAGCAGCTCCACCGGGACAGGGGCCATCTACTATGGCTACACCTTC. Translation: CASSSTGTGAIYYGYTF.

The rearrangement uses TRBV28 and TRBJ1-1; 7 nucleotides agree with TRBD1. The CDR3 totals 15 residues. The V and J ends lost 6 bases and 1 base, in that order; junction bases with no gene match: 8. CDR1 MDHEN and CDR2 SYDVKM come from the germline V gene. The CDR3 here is CASSRRQGTNTEAFF. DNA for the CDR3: TGTGCCAGCAGCCGACGACAGGGTACGAACACTGAAGCTTTCTTT.

The CDR3 nucleotides are TGTGCCAGCACCTTACAGGGTTTTACCACCGGGGAGCTGTTTTTT. This encodes CASTLQGFTTGELFF. This chain joins TRBV6-6 and TRBJ2-2; tentative D call: TRBD1 (6 bases). CDR1 MNHNY and CDR2 SVGAGI come from the germline V gene (reference sequence). This CDR3 has 15 amino acids. Trimming shortened V by 7 bases and J by 4 bases, and 16 bases separated the two germline ends.

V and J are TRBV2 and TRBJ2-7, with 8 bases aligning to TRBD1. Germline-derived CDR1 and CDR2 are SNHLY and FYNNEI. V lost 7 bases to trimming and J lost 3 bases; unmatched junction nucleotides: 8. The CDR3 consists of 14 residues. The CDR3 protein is CASTEGQANYEQYF. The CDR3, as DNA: TGTGCCAGCACAGAGGGACAGGCCAACTACGAGCAGTACTTC.

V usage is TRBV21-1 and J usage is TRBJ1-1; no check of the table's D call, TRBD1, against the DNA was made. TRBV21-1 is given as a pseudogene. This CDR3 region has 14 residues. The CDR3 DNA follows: TGTGCCAGCAGCGGGCACAGGGTTGGAACTGAAGCTTTCTTT. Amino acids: CASSGHRVGTEAFF.

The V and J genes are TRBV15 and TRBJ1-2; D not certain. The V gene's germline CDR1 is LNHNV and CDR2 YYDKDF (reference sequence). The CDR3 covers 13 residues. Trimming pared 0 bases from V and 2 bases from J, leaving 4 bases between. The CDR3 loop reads CATSRDRNYGYTF. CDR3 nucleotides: TGTGCCACCAGCAGAGACAGAAACTATGGCTACACCTTC.

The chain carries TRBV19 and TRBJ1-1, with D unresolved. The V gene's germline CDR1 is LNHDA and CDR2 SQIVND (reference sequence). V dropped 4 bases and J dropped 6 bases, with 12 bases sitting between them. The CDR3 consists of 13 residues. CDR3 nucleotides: TGTGCCAGTAGTACTAAAGCGGGGTCTGAAGCTTTCTTT. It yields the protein CASSTKAGSEAFF.

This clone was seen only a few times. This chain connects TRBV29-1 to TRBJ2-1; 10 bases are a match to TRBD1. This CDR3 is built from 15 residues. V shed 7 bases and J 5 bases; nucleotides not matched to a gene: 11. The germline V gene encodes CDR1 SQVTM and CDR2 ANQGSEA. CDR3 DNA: TGCAGCGCCAGATTGGGGACAGGGGCAAACAATGAGCAGTTCTTC. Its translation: CSARLGTGANNEQFF.